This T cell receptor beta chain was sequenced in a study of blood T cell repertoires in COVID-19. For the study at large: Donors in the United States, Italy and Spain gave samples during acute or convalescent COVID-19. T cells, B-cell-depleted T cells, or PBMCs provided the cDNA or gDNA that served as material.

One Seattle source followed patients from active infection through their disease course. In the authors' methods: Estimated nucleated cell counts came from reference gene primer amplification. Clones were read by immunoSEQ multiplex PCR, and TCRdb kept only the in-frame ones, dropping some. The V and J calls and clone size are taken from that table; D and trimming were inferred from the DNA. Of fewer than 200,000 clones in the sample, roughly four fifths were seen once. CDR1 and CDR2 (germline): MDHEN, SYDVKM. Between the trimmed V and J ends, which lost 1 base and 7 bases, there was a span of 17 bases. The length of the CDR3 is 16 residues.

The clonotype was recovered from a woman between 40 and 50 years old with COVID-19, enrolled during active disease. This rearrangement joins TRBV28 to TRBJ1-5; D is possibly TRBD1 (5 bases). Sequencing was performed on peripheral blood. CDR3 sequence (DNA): TGTGCCAGCAGTTTATCACGACAGAATTCAATCCAGCCCCAGCATTTT. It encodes CASSLSRQNSIQPQHF.